The T cell receptor (beta chain) under discussion was sequenced for a study of blood T cell repertoires in COVID-19. Individuals in the exposed group had encountered a COVID-19 case within 2 weeks preceding study entry. CDR1 and CDR2 from the germline V gene are MNHEY and SMNVEV (reference sequence). CDR3 length: 17 amino acids. V lost 1 base, J lost 1 base, and 8 bases stayed unmatched. Libraries were prepared by immunoSEQ multiplex PCR; TCRdb keeps only in-frame clonotypes and omits some of them. The sample has under 200,000 clones, 65% to 85% seen once; the top ten hold roughly 3.1%. The sequence was collected from a woman in her twenties or thirties who had been exposed to COVID-19. V usage is TRBV27 and J usage is TRBJ2-3; 7 bases fit TRBD2. The specimen was PBMCs or T cells enriched from blood (not recorded which). CDR3 protein: CASSLWERGGGTDTQYF. The CDR3 nucleotides are TGTGCCAGCAGTTTATGGGAGAGGGGAGGGGGCACAGATACGCAGTATTTT.